These 25 T cell receptor beta chains were all obtained from the same sample, sequenced in a study of T-cell memory formation after mild COVID-19. From the 5' RACE reads, TCRdb called clonotypes with MiXCR, one entry per CDR3 protein. This table holds around 310,000 distinct CDR3 sequences, 14% found once. Sequenced: PBMCs or a T cell subset sorted from them (not recorded which). Receptors originate from a young man who had mild COVID-19 (a few samples of this study predate the infection). Cell type and time point are not known.

This clonotype was found a few times. V is TRBV11-3 and J is TRBJ2-5; no definite D call. With 5 bases removed from V and 4 bases from J, the gap between germline ends came to 11 bases. CDR3 length: 13 residues. Germline V lookup: CDR1 SGHNT, CDR2 YENEEA. The CDR3: CASSAVAAETQYF. CDR3 nucleotide sequence: TGTGCCAGCAGCGCAGTGGCGGCAGAGACCCAGTACTTC.

This clonotype was observed at least ten times. The rearrangement links TRBV7-9 to TRBJ2-1; D gene ambiguous. The germline gives CDR1 SEHNR, CDR2 FQNEAQ (reference sequence). V lost 3 bases and J 6 bases, leaving 3 bases between the germline ends. The CDR3 sequence is 11 residues long. CDR3 sequence reads: CASSLGNEQFF. The CDR3 coding sequence is TGTGCCAGCAGCTTGGGCAATGAGCAGTTCTTC.

The V and J genes are TRBV4-2 and TRBJ1-2; TRBD1 matches 10 bases. CDR1 is LGHNA, CDR2 YNFKEQ, per germline. There are 16 residues in the CDR3. With V trimmed by 4 bases and J by 8 bases, 13 bases remained unmatched. The CDR3 protein is CASSPGSDRGKKGYTF. In nucleotides, the CDR3 is TGTGCCAGCAGCCCCGGGTCGGACAGGGGGAAAAAGGGCTACACCTTC.

CDR3 amino acids: CATSRTQPGLAFNEQFF. The CDR3 nucleotides are TGTGCCACCAGCAGGACTCAACCGGGACTAGCTTTCAATGAGCAGTTCTTC. The V and J genes are TRBV15 and TRBJ2-1; 9 nucleotides align to TRBD2. This CDR3 contains 17 residues. Germline loops: CDR1 LNHNV, CDR2 YYDKDF (reference sequence). Unmatched junction bases numbered 12, after V lost 3 bases and J lost 6 bases.

Only a few counts were recorded for this clonotype. V usage is TRBV10-3 and J usage is TRBJ2-7; 9 nucleotides agree with TRBD1. Trimming removed 4 bases from V and 3 bases from J; junction bases left unmatched: 1. Germline V gives CDR1 ENHRY, CDR2 SYGVKD. This CDR3 is built from 13 residues. The CDR3: CAISAGQGYEQYV. The CDR3 bases are TGTGCCATCAGTGCGGGACAGGGCTACGAGCAGTACGTC.

The rearrangement uses TRBV7-2 and TRBJ1-6; 7 bases are a match to TRBD1. The germline CDR1 and CDR2 sequences are SGHTA and FQGNSA. V lost 5 bases, J lost 10 bases, and 8 bases stayed unmatched. The CDR3 covers 14 residues. The CDR3 bases are TGTGCCAGCAGCCTCGGGACAGTGTTGTCACCCCTCCACTTT. Encoded protein: CASSLGTVLSPLHF. Variable domain in full (rest from reference TRBV7-2 and TRBJ1-6): GAGVSQSPSNKVTEKGKDVELRCDPISGHTALYWYRQSLGQGLEFLIYFQGNSAPDKSGLPSDRFSAERTGGSVSTLTIQRTQQEDSAVYLCASSLGTVLSPLHFGNGTRLTVT.

This clonotype has only a few counts. V and J are TRBV9 and TRBJ1-1, with D tentatively TRBD1 (5 bases). Germline-derived CDR1 and CDR2 are SGDLS and YYNGEE. The V gene lost 3 bases and the J gene lost 0 bases, with 9 bases spanning the gap. This CDR3 has 14 residues. CDR3 coding DNA: TGTGCCAGCAGCGCCCACAGGATGAACACTGAAGCTTTCTTT. Its protein product is CASSAHRMNTEAFF.

There are a few counts of this clonotype. The V gene is TRBV4-1, the J gene TRBJ2-7; a possible D gene is TRBD1 (5 bases). Trimming cost V 0 bases and J 2 bases, with 8 bases left between them. The CDR3 covers 14 residues. Germline CDR1 MGHRA, CDR2 YSYEKL. The CDR3 sequence: CASSQEPTAYEQYF. The CDR3 DNA sequence: TGCGCCAGCAGCCAAGAACCGACAGCCTACGAGCAGTACTTC.

This clonotype was counted a few times. J is TRBJ2-2 and V is TRBV7-2; tentatively, D is TRBD1 (5 bases). Germline CDR1 reads SGHTA; CDR2 reads FQGNSA. Trimming removed 0 bases at V and 5 bases at J, with 10 bases between. The CDR3 runs to 15 residues. CDR3 sequence: CASSLAPTGTGELFF. Written as DNA, the CDR3 is TGTGCCAGCAGCTTAGCCCCCACAGGTACCGGGGAGCTGTTTTTT.

This clonotype was seen ten or more times. The chain is built from TRBV20-1 and TRBJ2-2, with D tentatively TRBD1 (6 bases). The CDR3 loop spans 12 amino acids. The V gene's germline CDR1 is DFQATT and CDR2 SNEGSKA (reference sequence). The V and J ends lost 5 bases and 8 bases respectively, with 12 bases between them. The CDR3 spells CSAPRGSGELFF. CDR3 DNA: TGCAGTGCTCCCAGGGGATCGGGGGAGCTGTTTTTT.

This clonotype was counted only a few times. V usage is TRBV5-1 and J usage is TRBJ2-1; 13 bases line up with TRBD2. The CDR3 is made up of 16 amino acids. J lost 10 bases, V lost 0 bases, and 7 bases had no gene match. Germline V gene data show CDR1 as SGHRS and CDR2 as YFSETQ. CDR3 DNA sequence: TGCGCCAGCAGCTTGGCCGGGACTAGCGGGAATAGGGAGCAGTTCTTC. Amino acids: CASSLAGTSGNREQFF.

The V gene is TRBV25-1, the J gene TRBJ2-3; 10 nucleotides align to TRBD2. Looked up from germline, CDR1 is MGHDK and CDR2 is SYGVNS. This CDR3 contains 18 residues. V dropped 1 base and J dropped 2; count of bases not matched to a gene: 9. In DNA, the CDR3 is TGTGCCAGCAGTGAATTGGAGCGGGGGGGCCCCGACACAGATACGCAGTATTTT. Protein product: CASSELERGGPDTDTQYF.

The table lists this clonotype with a few counts. The J gene is TRBJ1-2, the V gene TRBV12-3 or TRBV12-4; D possibly corresponds to TRBD1 (6 bases). The V and J ends lost 4 bases and 5 bases respectively, with 8 bases between them. The CDR3 runs 12 residues. CDR3: CASSWTEYGYTF. The CDR3 coding sequence is TGTGCCAGCAGTTGGACAGAATATGGCTACACCTTC.

This clonotype was detected only a few times. V is TRBV7-2 and J is TRBJ1-1, with D maybe TRBD1 (6 bases). CDR1 and CDR2 from the germline V gene are SGHTA and FQGNSA. V was cut by 4 bases and J by 6 bases, with 12 bases left in between. The CDR3 runs 13 residues. The CDR3 region is CASSWTVYSEAFF. Written as DNA, the CDR3 is TGTGCCAGCAGCTGGACAGTCTATTCTGAAGCTTTCTTT.

This chain's CDR3 is CASTISGPYNEQFF. CDR3 nucleotides: TGTGCCAGCACCATTAGTGGGCCCTACAATGAGCAGTTCTTC. The J gene is TRBJ2-1, the V gene TRBV12-3 or TRBV12-4; D ambiguous. The CDR3 has 14 residues. Trimming took 7 bases from V and 2 from J, leaving 12 bases between them.

The table lists this clonotype with a few counts. This chain links TRBV7-2 with TRBJ2-2; no clear D gene. CDR1 and CDR2 (germline): SGHTA, FQGNSA. Deletions cut 3 bases from V and 2 bases from J, with 10 bases between. This CDR3 comprises 15 residues. CDR3 loop: CASSFRLVNTGELFF. The CDR3 DNA sequence: TGTGCCAGCAGCTTTAGACTGGTTAACACCGGGGAGCTGTTTTTT.

As concerns this clonotype: An end of the junction differs from the germline gene, which may be a read error. The CDR3 here is CASSFINRPQHF. The CDR3, as DNA: TGTGCCAGCAGCTTCATAAATCGGCCCCAGCATTTT. The chain employs TRBV5-6 and TRBJ1-5; D call uncertain. CDR1 is SGHDT, CDR2 YYEEEE, per germline. The CDR3 totals 12 residues.

This clonotype was recorded at least ten times. The rearrangement links TRBV10-3 to TRBJ2-7, with 8 bases aligning to TRBD2. The germline V gene has CDR1 ENHRY and CDR2 SYGVKD. The CDR3 sequence is 15 residues long. The J segment lost 5 bases and the V segment lost 1 base, leaving 7 bases of the junction unmatched. This CDR3 reads CAISEWGGGPHEQYF. The CDR3 DNA reads TGTGCCATCAGTGAGTGGGGCGGGGGGCCGCACGAGCAGTACTTC.

This clonotype has just a few counts. V gene TRBV4-2 combines with J gene TRBJ2-3; 12 bases agree with TRBD2. Germline loops: CDR1 LGHNA, CDR2 YNFKEQ. J lost 4 bases, V lost 2 bases, and 7 bases had no gene match. The CDR3 consists of 17 residues. CDR3 nucleotide sequence: TGTGCCAGCAGCCAAACTAGCGGGGGGCCCGGAGCAGATACGCAGTATTTT. Translating it yields CASSQTSGGPGADTQYF.

This clonotype was counted a few times. The chain links TRBV7-3 to TRBJ2-6, with D maybe TRBD1 (6 bases). Germline assignment: CDR1 SGHTA and CDR2 FQGTGA. V gave up 5 bases and J gave up 1 base, with 18 bases separating them. This CDR3 has 18 amino acids. As DNA, the CDR3 is TGTGCCAGCAGCAGCCAATGGGGACAACTTTCTGGGGCCAACGTCCTGACTTTC. Amino acids: CASSSQWGQLSGANVLTF. The full variable domain, completed using reference TRBV7-3 and TRBJ2-6, is GAGVSQTPSNKVTEKGKYVELRCDPISGHTALYWYRQSLGQGPEFLIYFQGTGAADDSGLPNDRFFAVRPEGSVSTLKIQRTERGDSAVYLCASSSQWGQLSGANVLTFGAGSRLTVL.

This clonotype has a handful of counts. Here the CDR3 DNA reads TGCGCCAGCAGCCCAGGGACAGGGACCTATGAGCAGTTCTTC. It is translated as CASSPGTGTYEQFF. V and J are TRBV4-3 and TRBJ2-1, with 9 bases identical to TRBD1. The V segment lost 4 bases and the J segment 8 bases; nucleotides outside the gene matches: 6. The CDR3 has 14 amino acids. Looked up from germline, CDR1 is LGHNA and CDR2 is YSLEER.

This clonotype came up many times. This chain joins TRBV4-3 and TRBJ2-1; D unclear. In germline, CDR1 is LGHNA, CDR2 YSLEER. Trimming cost V 4 bases and J 5 bases, with 9 bases left between them. The CDR3 contains 13 residues. The CDR3 bases are TGCGCCAGCAGCCCCCGACTCCACAATGAGCAGTTCTTC. Translating it yields CASSPRLHNEQFF.

The rearrangement joins TRBV4-1 to TRBJ2-1; the D gene is possibly TRBD2 (6 bases). This CDR3 contains 14 residues. The germline CDR1 and CDR2 sequences are MGHRA and YSYEKL. Trimming took off 1 base at V and 12 bases at J, with 16 bases between the two ends. CDR3 loop: CASSQAGLLGGQFF. CDR3 DNA: TGCGCCAGCAGCCAAGCGGGACTCCTGGGGGGGCAGTTCTTC.

This clonotype was seen at least ten times. The V gene is TRBV28, the J gene TRBJ2-3; possibly TRBD2 for D (6 bases). V was pared by 5 bases and J by 3 bases, with 12 bases between. Germline CDR1 and CDR2: MDHEN and SYDVKM. The CDR3 consists of 14 residues. CDR3 loop: CASSPGVTTDTQYF. CDR3 DNA: TGTGCCAGCAGTCCGGGGGTAACTACAGATACGCAGTATTTT.

This clonotype has only a few counts. The V and J genes are TRBV7-2 and TRBJ2-6, with D unclear. Germline CDR1 is SGHTA and CDR2 is FQGNSA. The V and J ends lost 2 bases and 1 base respectively, with 12 bases between them. This CDR3 has 17 residues. The CDR3 nucleotides read TGTGCCAGCAGCTTACTCATGAGTACTTCTGGGGCCAACGTCCTGACTTTC. Translating it yields CASSLLMSTSGANVLTF.